Sequencing of this TCR beta chain was carried out in a study of T cell repertoires in cytomegalovirus infection. Points from the study as a whole: In two of eight donors, the top clonotype was HLA-C-restricted CMV-specific.

TCRdb used MiXCR to reprocess the reads, holding one entry per CDR3 protein. Among some 270,000 distinct CDR3 sequences listed, 15% to 20% were seen once. The CDR3 has 15 amino acids. Trimming removed 6 bases at V and 0 bases at J, with 14 bases between. This clonotype was seen ten or more times. Its antigen is still unknown. The clonotype comes from a human donor in good health (CMV status not recorded). Some clones in this sample may be carry-over from other donors' samples. The sequencing sample was made of CD8+ T cells from PBMCs. The chain is built from TRBV12-3 or TRBV12-4 and TRBJ1-1; D perhaps matches TRBD1 (5 bases). CDR3 in amino acids: CASSLGGNMNTEAFF. DNA of the CDR3: TGTGCCAGCAGCCTTGGGGGAAACATGAACACTGAAGCTTTCTTT.